The clone carrying this T cell receptor (beta chain) appeared a single time. As yet, its antigen is unknown. This sample is part of a study of cytomegalovirus exposure and HLA in healthy donors. Whole-study findings and limits: A later analysis, which compared TCR beta chains of equal frequency, found the HLA-associated ones more clonally expanded. Three CMV-associated chains were confirmed in vitro to be specific for CMV antigens.

V trimming: 10 bases; J trimming: 8 bases; junction bases outside the gene matches: 15. Germline V gene data show CDR1 as MNHEY and CDR2 as SMNVEV (reference sequence). This CDR3 has 14 residues. It was with 60 Vbeta and 13 Jbeta primers that the PCR ran. Here immunoSEQ multiplex PCR was the method, and the copy in TCRdb shows in-frame clones only, minus some. The sample has about 190,000 clones, approximately 85% seen once. Sequencing input: PBMCs. The receptor's source is a woman younger than 30 in good health and CMV-seronegative. The chain is built from TRBV27 and TRBJ1-2, with 8 positions matching TRBD1. Written as DNA, the CDR3 is TGTGCCACCCGACAGGGGCAGGGGCTATGGGGCTACACCTTC. It codes for CATRQGQGLWGYTF.